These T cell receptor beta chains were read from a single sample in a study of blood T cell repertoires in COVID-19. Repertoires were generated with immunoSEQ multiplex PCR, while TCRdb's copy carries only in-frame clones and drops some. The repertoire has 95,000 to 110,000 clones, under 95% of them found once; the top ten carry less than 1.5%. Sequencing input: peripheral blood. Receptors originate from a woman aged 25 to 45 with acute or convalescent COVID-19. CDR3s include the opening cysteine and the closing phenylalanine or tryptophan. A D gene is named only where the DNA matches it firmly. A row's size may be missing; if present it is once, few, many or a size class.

cdr3_aa: CASSFQTSGPNTEQFF
cdr3_nt: TGTGCCAGCAGTTTCCAGACTAGCGGCCCTAACACGGAGCAGTTCTTC
v_call: TRBV28
j_call: TRBJ2-1
clone_size: -
d_call: TRBD2

cdr3_aa: CASSQPTGVNEKLFF
cdr3_nt: TGTGCCAGCAGCCAACCGACAGGGGTAAATGAAAAACTGTTTTTT
v_call: TRBV16
j_call: TRBJ1-4
clone_size: once
d_call: TRBD1

cdr3_aa: CASSLEEGLGSPLHF
cdr3_nt: TGTGCCAGCAGCTTAGAGGAGGGTCTAGGTTCACCCCTCCACTTT
v_call: TRBV7-9
j_call: TRBJ1-6
clone_size: -
d_call: -

cdr3_aa: CASSLNLEQFF
cdr3_nt: TGTGCCAGCAGTTTAAATCTCGAGCAGTTCTTC
v_call: TRBV28
j_call: TRBJ2-1
clone_size: -
d_call: -

cdr3_aa: CASSPLLFNSPLHF
cdr3_nt: TGTGCCAGCAGCCCTCTCCTTTTCAATTCACCCCTCCACTTT
v_call: TRBV9
j_call: TRBJ1-6
clone_size: -
d_call: -

cdr3_aa: CASSDRGSGRNEQFF
cdr3_nt: TGTGCCAGCAGCGACAGGGGCAGCGGGAGGAATGAGCAGTTCTTC
v_call: TRBV11-2
j_call: TRBJ2-1
clone_size: few
d_call: -

cdr3_aa: CASSVAINTEAFF
cdr3_nt: TGTGCCAGCAGCGTAGCTATAAACACTGAAGCTTTCTTT
v_call: TRBV9
j_call: TRBJ1-1
clone_size: once
d_call: -

cdr3_aa: CASSFGRAQYSNQPQHF
cdr3_nt: TGTGCCAGCAGTTTTGGCAGGGCACAGTATAGCAATCAGCCCCAGCATTTT
v_call: TRBV28
j_call: TRBJ1-5
clone_size: -
d_call: -

cdr3_aa: CASSVGGLSSNGEQYF
cdr3_nt: TGTGCCAGCAGCGTAGGGGGACTCAGTTCGAATGGCGAGCAGTACTTC
v_call: TRBV9
j_call: TRBJ2-7
clone_size: few
d_call: -

cdr3_aa: CASSAALGRTEAFF
cdr3_nt: TGTGCCAGCAGCGCAGCCCTAGGTCGGACTGAAGCTTTCTTT
v_call: TRBV7-9
j_call: TRBJ1-1
clone_size: -
d_call: -

cdr3_aa: CASSLVSGTNYGYTF
cdr3_nt: TGTGCCAGCAGCTTAGTGTCAGGGACTAACTATGGCTACACCTTC
v_call: TRBV11-2
j_call: TRBJ1-2
clone_size: few
d_call: -

cdr3_aa: CASSQEKGGGYGYTF
cdr3_nt: TGCGCCAGCAGCCAAGAAAAGGGCGGGGGCTATGGCTACACCTTC
v_call: TRBV4-3
j_call: TRBJ1-2
clone_size: -
d_call: -

cdr3_aa: CASSTRQGYNGYTF
cdr3_nt: TGTGCCAGCAGTACACGACAGGGGTATAATGGCTACACCTTC
v_call: TRBV27
j_call: TRBJ1-2
clone_size: -
d_call: TRBD1

cdr3_aa: CATSRDLVGQVSTNTEAFF
cdr3_nt: TGTGCCACCAGCAGAGATTTGGTGGGACAAGTTTCCACGAACACTGAAGCTTTCTTT
v_call: TRBV15
j_call: TRBJ1-1
clone_size: once
d_call: -

cdr3_aa: CATSDLRDRGTEAFF
cdr3_nt: TGTGCCACCAGTGATTTGCGGGACAGGGGCACTGAAGCTTTCTTT
v_call: TRBV24-1
j_call: TRBJ1-1
clone_size: -
d_call: TRBD1

cdr3_aa: CASSPTDRHHSEQFF
cdr3_nt: TGTGCCAGCAGCCCCACGGACAGGCATCATAGTGAGCAGTTCTTC
v_call: TRBV27
j_call: TRBJ2-1
clone_size: -
d_call: TRBD1

cdr3_aa: CASSHPGSVGANVLTF
cdr3_nt: TGTGCCAGCTCACATCCAGGCAGTGTGGGGGCCAACGTCCTGACTTTC
v_call: TRBV18
j_call: TRBJ2-6
clone_size: -
d_call: -

cdr3_aa: CAISQPGQGNSGNTIYF
cdr3_nt: TGTGCCATCAGCCAGCCGGGACAGGGAAACTCTGGAAACACCATATATTTT
v_call: TRBV10-3
j_call: TRBJ1-3
clone_size: -
d_call: TRBD1

cdr3_aa: CSVAISGNTIYF
cdr3_nt: TGCAGCGTTGCCATCTCTGGAAACACCATATATTTT
v_call: TRBV29-1
j_call: TRBJ1-3
clone_size: -
d_call: -

cdr3_aa: CASSSGEALNTGELFF
cdr3_nt: TGTGCCAGCAGCTCCGGGGAAGCGCTGAACACCGGGGAGCTGTTTTTT
v_call: TRBV5-4
j_call: TRBJ2-2
clone_size: -
d_call: -

cdr3_aa: CSVGAHGSYNEQFF
cdr3_nt: TGCAGCGTTGGCGCCCATGGCTCCTACAATGAGCAGTTCTTC
v_call: TRBV29-1
j_call: TRBJ2-1
clone_size: -
d_call: -

cdr3_aa: CASSLLPTSVNTEAFF
cdr3_nt: TGTGCCAGCAGCTTACTCCCCACTTCGGTGAACACTGAAGCTTTCTTT
v_call: TRBV7-3
j_call: TRBJ1-1
clone_size: -
d_call: -

cdr3_aa: CASSINRGDQPQHF
cdr3_nt: TGTGCCAGTAGTATAAACAGGGGCGATCAGCCCCAGCATTTT
v_call: TRBV19
j_call: TRBJ1-5
clone_size: -
d_call: TRBD1

cdr3_aa: CASSVTPRGPPGNTIYF
cdr3_nt: TGTGCCAGCAGCGTGACCCCAAGGGGCCCCCCTGGAAACACCATATATTTT
v_call: TRBV9
j_call: TRBJ1-3
clone_size: -
d_call: -

cdr3_aa: CASSYGPGRAGANVLTF
cdr3_nt: TGTGCCAGCAGTTATGGGCCGGGGAGGGCTGGGGCCAACGTCCTGACTTTC
v_call: TRBV28
j_call: TRBJ2-6
clone_size: -
d_call: TRBD2

cdr3_aa: CASSLDGGWWQKNSYEQYF
cdr3_nt: TGTGCCAGCAGCTTAGATGGAGGTTGGTGGCAGAAGAACTCCTACGAGCAGTACTTC
v_call: TRBV11-2
j_call: TRBJ2-7
clone_size: -
d_call: -

cdr3_aa: CARTGGFGNTIYF
cdr3_nt: TGTGCCAGAACAGGGGGCTTTGGAAACACCATATATTTT
v_call: TRBV2
j_call: TRBJ1-3
clone_size: once
d_call: TRBD1

cdr3_aa: CASSWGENTGELFF
cdr3_nt: TGCGCCAGCAGCTGGGGGGAGAACACCGGGGAGCTGTTTTTT
v_call: TRBV5-1
j_call: TRBJ2-2
clone_size: -
d_call: -

cdr3_aa: CASSLDLAGGLDTQYF
cdr3_nt: TGCGCCAGCAGCTTAGATCTAGCGGGAGGGCTGGATACGCAGTATTTT
v_call: TRBV5-1
j_call: TRBJ2-3
clone_size: -
d_call: TRBD2

cdr3_aa: CASNRGGPSNQPQHF
cdr3_nt: TGTGCCAGCAACCGAGGGGGTCCCTCCAATCAGCCCCAGCATTTT
v_call: TRBV6-5
j_call: TRBJ1-5
clone_size: -
d_call: -

cdr3_aa: CASSLINTDTQYF
cdr3_nt: TGTGCCAGCAGCTTAATCAACACAGATACGCAGTATTTT
v_call: TRBV7-3
j_call: TRBJ2-3
clone_size: -
d_call: -

cdr3_aa: CASSPGPGLAGNNEQFF
cdr3_nt: TGCGCCAGCAGCCCTGGCCCGGGACTAGCGGGGAACAATGAGCAGTTCTTC
v_call: TRBV5-1
j_call: TRBJ2-1
clone_size: -
d_call: TRBD2

cdr3_aa: CATSDWRATEAFF
cdr3_nt: TGTGCCACCAGTGATTGGAGGGCCACTGAAGCTTTCTTT
v_call: TRBV24-1
j_call: TRBJ1-1
clone_size: -
d_call: -

cdr3_aa: CASSPGRGGEKLFF
cdr3_nt: TGTGCCAGCAGCCCGGGACGGGGAGGGGAAAAACTGTTTTTT
v_call: TRBV5-4
j_call: TRBJ1-4
clone_size: -
d_call: -

cdr3_aa: CASSDGRGNYGYTF
cdr3_nt: TGTGCCAGCAGTGATGGGAGGGGCAACTATGGCTACACCTTC
v_call: TRBV2
j_call: TRBJ1-2
clone_size: -
d_call: -

cdr3_aa: CASRITGVQETQYF
cdr3_nt: TGTGCCAGCAGGATCACAGGAGTCCAAGAGACCCAGTACTTC
v_call: TRBV28
j_call: TRBJ2-5
clone_size: -
d_call: -

cdr3_aa: CASSEQGTSPLHF
cdr3_nt: TGTGCCAGCAGTGAACAGGGAACGTCACCCCTCCACTTT
v_call: TRBV2
j_call: TRBJ1-6
clone_size: -
d_call: -

cdr3_aa: CASSTRLAEGLYNEQFF
cdr3_nt: TGTGCCAGCAGCACTCGGCTAGCGGAGGGCCTCTACAATGAGCAGTTCTTC
v_call: TRBV7-8
j_call: TRBJ2-1
clone_size: -
d_call: TRBD2

cdr3_aa: CASSQRVRGEKLFF
cdr3_nt: TGTGCCAGCAGCCAAAGGGTCCGGGGGGAAAAACTGTTTTTT
v_call: TRBV3-1/TRBV3-2
j_call: TRBJ1-4
clone_size: -
d_call: -

cdr3_aa: CASRTGTGGVGTEAFF
cdr3_nt: TGTGCCAGCAGGACCGGGACAGGGGGCGTCGGCACTGAAGCTTTCTTT
v_call: TRBV25-1
j_call: TRBJ1-1
clone_size: -
d_call: TRBD1

cdr3_aa: CASSEAHVVGGVSNYGYTF
cdr3_nt: TGTGCCAGCAGTGAAGCTCACGTGGTGGGGGGTGTTTCTAACTATGGCTACACCTTC
v_call: TRBV6-1
j_call: TRBJ1-2
clone_size: -
d_call: -

cdr3_aa: CASSRGGKNAGELFF
cdr3_nt: TGTGCCAGCAGTCGCGGGGGGAAAAACGCGGGGGAGCTGTTTTTT
v_call: TRBV28
j_call: TRBJ2-2
clone_size: -
d_call: TRBD2

cdr3_aa: CASSLLGRDTQYF
cdr3_nt: TGTGCCAGCAGCCTCCTCGGGAGGGATACGCAGTATTTT
v_call: TRBV7-2
j_call: TRBJ2-3
clone_size: -
d_call: TRBD2

cdr3_aa: CASSPGQTYGYTF
cdr3_nt: TGTGCCAGCAGCCCAGGACAGACCTATGGCTACACCTTC
v_call: TRBV27
j_call: TRBJ1-2
clone_size: -
d_call: -

cdr3_aa: CASSPPPDRGPSYGYTF
cdr3_nt: TGTGCCAGCAGTCCCCCCCCTGACAGGGGGCCAAGCTATGGCTACACCTTC
v_call: TRBV6-2/TRBV6-3
j_call: TRBJ1-2
clone_size: few
d_call: TRBD1

cdr3_aa: CASSNGWGGNQPQHF
cdr3_nt: TGCGCCAGCAGCAACGGGTGGGGAGGCAATCAGCCCCAGCATTTT
v_call: TRBV5-1
j_call: TRBJ1-5
clone_size: -
d_call: -

cdr3_aa: CASSYGPENSPLHF
cdr3_nt: TGTGCCAGCAGTTATGGGCCCGAAAATTCACCCCTCCACTTT
v_call: TRBV28
j_call: TRBJ1-6
clone_size: -
d_call: -

cdr3_aa: CASSGEVVRTGGDEQFF
cdr3_nt: TGTGCCAGCAGCGGAGAGGTGGTCCGGACAGGGGGCGATGAGCAGTTCTTC
v_call: TRBV7-2
j_call: TRBJ2-1
clone_size: -
d_call: TRBD1

cdr3_aa: CATQGNGYTF
cdr3_nt: TGTGCCACCCAGGGGAACGGCTACACCTTC
v_call: TRBV7-9
j_call: TRBJ1-2
clone_size: -
d_call: -

cdr3_aa: CAISVAGANSPLHF
cdr3_nt: TGTGCCATCAGTGTGGCAGGGGCTAATTCACCCCTCCACTTT
v_call: TRBV10-3
j_call: TRBJ1-6
clone_size: few
d_call: -

cdr3_aa: CASSQDAGGSYNEQFF
cdr3_nt: TGCGCCAGCAGCCAAGATGCGGGGGGCTCCTACAATGAGCAGTTCTTC
v_call: TRBV4-1
j_call: TRBJ2-1
clone_size: -
d_call: TRBD2

cdr3_aa: CASSVGTLETQYF
cdr3_nt: TGTGCCAGCAGCGTAGGGACACTAGAGACCCAGTACTTC
v_call: TRBV9
j_call: TRBJ2-5
clone_size: -
d_call: -

cdr3_aa: CASSAVRQGDEKLFF
cdr3_nt: TGTGCCAGCAGCGCTGTACGACAGGGGGATGAAAAACTGTTTTTT
v_call: TRBV3-1/TRBV3-2
j_call: TRBJ1-4
clone_size: -
d_call: TRBD1

cdr3_aa: CASSQDRGLSQYF
cdr3_nt: TGTGCCAGCAGCCAAGATAGAGGGCTATCGCAGTATTTT
v_call: TRBV14
j_call: TRBJ2-3
clone_size: -
d_call: -

cdr3_aa: CASSSHSFPGELFF
cdr3_nt: TGTGCCAGCAGTTCCCACTCCTTTCCTGGGGAGCTGTTTTTT
v_call: TRBV27
j_call: TRBJ2-2
clone_size: -
d_call: -

cdr3_aa: CASSPRLTGVSYEQYF
cdr3_nt: TGTGCCAGCAGCCCCAGATTGACAGGGGTGTCCTACGAGCAGTACTTC
v_call: TRBV3-1/TRBV3-2
j_call: TRBJ2-7
clone_size: -
d_call: TRBD1

cdr3_aa: CASSAGTSGRDIQYF
cdr3_nt: TGTGCCAGCAGCGCCGGGACTAGCGGGAGGGACATTCAGTACTTC
v_call: TRBV9
j_call: TRBJ2-4
clone_size: -
d_call: TRBD2